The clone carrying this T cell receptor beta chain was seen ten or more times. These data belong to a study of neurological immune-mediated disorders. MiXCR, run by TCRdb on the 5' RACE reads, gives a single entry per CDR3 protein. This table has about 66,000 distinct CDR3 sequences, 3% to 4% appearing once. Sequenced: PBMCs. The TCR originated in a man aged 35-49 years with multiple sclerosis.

CDR3 protein: CASSLMINQPQHF. CDR3 nucleotide sequence: TGTGCCAGCAGTCTTATGATCAATCAGCCCCAGCATTTT. V usage is TRBV12-3 or TRBV12-4 and J usage is TRBJ1-5; no reliable D call. With 5 bases removed from V and 3 bases from J, the gap between germline ends came to 8 bases. The CDR3 totals 13 residues.